The 6 T cell receptor beta chains given below trace back to one sample, sequenced in a study of T cell responses to AZD1222 COVID-19 vaccine. This table comes from immunoSEQ multiplex PCR, and its TCRdb copy is limited to in-frame clones, with some not included. Of 150,000 or so clones listed, about nine tenths are singletons. The sequenced sample was peripheral blood, obtained 28 days after the second AZD1222 dose. The receptor source for this set is an adult who received the AZD1222 COVID-19 vaccine.

This clone has more than one count but fewer than ten. This same CDR3 is encoded by further DNA sequences in the sample. The genes are TRBV5-1 and TRBJ2-3, with D possibly called TRBD1 or TRBD2 (5 bases each). Germline V gene lookup returns CDR1 SGHRS and CDR2 YFSETQ. This CDR3 region has 14 residues. V gave up 0 bases and J gave up 0 bases, with 5 bases separating them. In DNA form, the CDR3 reads TGCGCCAGCAGCTTGGGGGACAGCACAGATACGCAGTATTTT. Protein: CASSLGDSTDTQYF.

This chain links TRBV28 with TRBJ1-2; possible D gene TRBD1, 5 bases. CDR3 length equals 14 residues. V lost 2 bases and J 4 bases, leaving 11 bases between the germline ends. CDR1 is MDHEN, CDR2 SYDVKM, per germline. The CDR3, as DNA: TGTGCCAGCAGTTTAGTCGGGGGTGGCTATGGCTACACCTTC. Translated: CASSLVGGGYGYTF.

This sequence joins TRBV6-1 and TRBJ1-2; weak D call: TRBD1 (5 bases). Germline values: CDR1 MNHNS, CDR2 SASEGT. Trimming stripped 1 base from V and 3 bases from J, with 9 bases between. CDR3 length equals 14 residues. In nucleotides, the CDR3 is TGTGCCAGCAGTGAAGACAGGCCCTACTATGGCTACACCTTC. It translates to CASSEDRPYYGYTF.

The chain combines TRBV11-1 with TRBJ2-7; D perhaps matches TRBD1 (6 bases). The CDR3 runs 14 residues. The V gene's germline CDR1 is SGHAT and CDR2 FQDESV (reference sequence). Trimming took 4 bases from V and 2 from J, leaving 12 bases between them. The CDR3 DNA is TGTGCCAGCAGCTGGGGGCAGGGACCCTACGAGCAGTACTTC. Translating it yields CASSWGQGPYEQYF.

DNA for the CDR3: TGTGCCAGCAGTTTAGCGGGGTCCTACGAGCAGTACTTC. This encodes CASSLAGSYEQYF. This chain connects TRBV27 to TRBJ2-7; perhaps TRBD2 as D (6 bases). The germline V and J ends were trimmed by 2 bases and 1 base, with 6 bases remaining between them. The CDR3 loop spans 13 amino acids. The germline V gene has CDR1 MNHEY and CDR2 SMNVEV (reference sequence).

The V gene is TRBV14, the J gene TRBJ2-1; TRBD2 might be the D (5 bases). Germline V gene sequence: CDR1 SGHDN, CDR2 FVKESK. Deletions cut 1 base from V and 11 bases from J, with 12 bases between. The CDR3 is made up of 13 amino acids. Here the CDR3 reads CASSQVYGSKQFF. The CDR3 DNA reads as TGTGCCAGCAGCCAAGTTTATGGGAGTAAGCAGTTCTTC.